Reported below is one T cell receptor (beta chain). With random hexamers, 0.5 to 1 ug RNA was reverse transcribed. Multiplex PCR with immunoSEQ amplified the TCR beta CDR3 across 54 Vbeta and 13 Jbeta. TCRdb redid the calling of the immunoSEQ multiplex PCR reads with MiXCR, one entry per CDR3 protein. Among about 300,000 distinct CDR3 sequences, 70% to 90% were seen once, and the ten largest hold 0.2% to 0.25%. The authors carried out high-throughput sequencing of TCR beta. They applied it to CD8+ and CD4+ T cells obtained from blood. The multiple sclerosis controls consisted of treatment-naive patients with relapsing-remitting disease, either stable or active. These data are taken from a study of CD8 T cells in Susac syndrome. Trimming removed 5 bases at V and 9 bases at J, with 23 bases between. The CDR3 has 16 residues. Germline CDR1 reads SGHVS; CDR2 reads FNYEAQ.

The specimen sequenced was CD8+ T cells from PBMCs. The source is a human donor with multiple sclerosis. The chain links TRBV7-6 to TRBJ2-1; D may correspond to TRBD1 or TRBD2 (5 bases each). The DNA of the CDR3 is TGTGCCAGCAGCGCCTCCGGGGCCCCCCCCTATGGTGAGCAGTTCTTC. This codes for CASSASGAPPYGEQFF.